The present T cell receptor beta chain was sequenced within a study of cytomegalovirus exposure and HLA in healthy donors. Study-level background: Researchers previously reported finding 117 million unique TCR beta sequences from about 170 million T cells.

V shed 1 base, J shed 6 bases, and the junction held 8 bases outside the gene matches. CDR1 and CDR2 (germline): GTSNPN, SVGIG (reference sequence). The CDR3 runs to 15 residues. These donors, healthy bone marrow donors, were studied. Primers included in the PCR were 60 Vbeta and 13 Jbeta primers. Measured with immunoSEQ multiplex PCR; TCRdb has only the in-frame clones, and not every one. Here the sample spans over 150,000 clones, about 80% being singletons. As regards this clone: Its antigen is still unknown.

Study conclusions and caveats: CMV serostatus was the sole immune exposure data available. Later analysis reportedly placed an Asian-associated ancestry cluster below the roughly 640-donor mean in N-insertions.

The sequence was obtained from a boy aged 5 to 17 in good health and CMV-seronegative. Sequencing input: PBMCs. This chain joins TRBV30 and TRBJ2-1; 8 bases are a match to TRBD1. CDR3 region: CAWSAGQGRGNEQFF. In nucleotides, the CDR3 is TGTGCCTGGAGTGCTGGACAGGGTCGGGGCAATGAGCAGTTCTTC.